This T cell receptor beta chain came from a study of molecular identifiers for immune sequencing clone quantification. TCRdb used MiXCR to reprocess the PCR reads, holding one entry per CDR3 protein. This sample carries some 65,000 distinct CDR3 sequences, approximately 17% of them seen once, and the ten largest clones take approximately 1.5%. The germline V gene encodes CDR1 SGHRS and CDR2 YFSETQ. The junction had 15 bases not matched to a gene; V was cut back by 7 bases and J by 9 bases. The CDR3 covers 15 residues. The receptor was isolated from a human donor in good health. Some libraries in this study had Jurkat cell RNA spiked in. The rearrangement links TRBV5-1 to TRBJ2-1; 8 bases are a match to TRBD2. Material for sequencing was naive CD8+ T cells from blood, with Jurkat cell RNA spiked in. Stated subset: FACS-sorted CD8+CD4-CCR7+CD45RA+ naive T cells. CDR3 sequence (DNA): TGCGCCAGCGGACTTCCGGGACTAGGGCAGAGTGAGCAGTTCTTC. This codes for CASGLPGLGQSEQFF.